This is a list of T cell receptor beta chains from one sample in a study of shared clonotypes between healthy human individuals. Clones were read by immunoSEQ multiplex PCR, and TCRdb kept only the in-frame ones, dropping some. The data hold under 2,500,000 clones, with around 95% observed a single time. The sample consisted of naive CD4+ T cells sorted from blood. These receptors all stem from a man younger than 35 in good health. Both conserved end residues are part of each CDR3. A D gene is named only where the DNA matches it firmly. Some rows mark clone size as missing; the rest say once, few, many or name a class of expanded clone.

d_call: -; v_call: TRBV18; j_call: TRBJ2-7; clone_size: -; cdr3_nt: TGTGCCAGCTCACCGGGGAGACGATCCTACGAGCAGTACTTC; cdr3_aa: CASSPGRRSYEQYF
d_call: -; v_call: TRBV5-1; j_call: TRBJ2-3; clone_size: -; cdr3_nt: TGCGCCAGCAACCCGGAATTCACAGATACGCAGTATTTT; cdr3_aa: CASNPEFTDTQYF
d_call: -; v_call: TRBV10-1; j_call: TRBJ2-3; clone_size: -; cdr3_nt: TGCGCCAGCAGTGAGTCGGGGGGCCCCACAGATACGCAGTATTTT; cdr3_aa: CASSESGGPTDTQYF
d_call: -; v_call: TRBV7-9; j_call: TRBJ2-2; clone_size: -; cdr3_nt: TGTGCCAGCAACGACGGGGGGCCGGTTGGGGAGCTGTTTTTT; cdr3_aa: CASNDGGPVGELFF
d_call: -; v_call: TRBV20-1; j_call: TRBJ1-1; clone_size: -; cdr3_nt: TGCAGTGCTAGATGGGGGGGTGAAGCTTTCTTT; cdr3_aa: CSARWGGEAFF
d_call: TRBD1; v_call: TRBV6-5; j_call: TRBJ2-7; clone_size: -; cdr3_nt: TGTGCCAGCAGTTTCCGACAGGGGCGAGTTTCCTACGAGCAGTACTTC; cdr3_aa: CASSFRQGRVSYEQYF
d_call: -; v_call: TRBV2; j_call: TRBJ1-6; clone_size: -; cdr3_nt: TGTGCCAGCAGTGTTATGGCCGGCTCACCCCTCCACTTT; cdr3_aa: CASSVMAGSPLHF
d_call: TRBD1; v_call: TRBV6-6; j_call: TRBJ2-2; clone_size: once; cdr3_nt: TGTGCCAGCATAACTACAGGGGGCAGGTACCACGGGGAGCTGTTTTTT; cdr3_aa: CASITTGGRYHGELFF
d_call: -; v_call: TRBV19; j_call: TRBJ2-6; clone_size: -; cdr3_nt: TGTGCCGGCCGGGACGGCTCTGGGGCCAACGTCCTGACTTTC; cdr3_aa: CAGRDGSGANVLTF
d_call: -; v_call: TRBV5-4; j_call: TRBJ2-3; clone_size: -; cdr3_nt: TGTGCCAGCGGCGTAGGGACGGTTAGCACAGATACGCAGTATTTT; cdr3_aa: CASGVGTVSTDTQYF
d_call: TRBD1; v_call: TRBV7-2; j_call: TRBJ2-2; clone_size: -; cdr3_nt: TGTGCCAGCAGATCCGACAGGGCTGGGGAGCTGTTTTTT; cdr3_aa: CASRSDRAGELFF
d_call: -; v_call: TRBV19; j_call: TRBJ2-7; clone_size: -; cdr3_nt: TGTGCCAGTAGGGAGACAGGATTTGACGAGCAGTACTTC; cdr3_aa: CASRETGFDEQYF
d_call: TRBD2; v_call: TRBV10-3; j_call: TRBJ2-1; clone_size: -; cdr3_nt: TGTGCCATCAGTGGACTAGCGGGAGGGCCAAATGAGCAGTTCTTC; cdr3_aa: CAISGLAGGPNEQFF
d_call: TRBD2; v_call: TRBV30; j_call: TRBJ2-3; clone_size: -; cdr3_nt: TGTGCCTGGACCGGGACTAGGGACACAGATACGCAGTATTTT; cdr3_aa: CAWTGTRDTDTQYF
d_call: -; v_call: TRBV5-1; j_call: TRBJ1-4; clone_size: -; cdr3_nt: TGCGCCAGCAGCTTGGCCCCAGGGGCGCAGGCTAATGAAAAACTGTTTTTT; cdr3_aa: CASSLAPGAQANEKLFF